The rows below give T cell receptor beta chains drawn from one sample of a study of T cells after yellow fever vaccination. TCRdb processed the 5' RACE reads anew with MiXCR; each CDR3 protein has one entry. The sample gives under 500,000 distinct CDR3 sequences, about 19% of which show up once; roughly a sixth is in the top ten. The material was PBMCs, obtained before the yellow fever booster vaccination. Receptor source: a man younger than 30 who received the YFV17D yellow fever vaccine. Each CDR3 is given with its conserved first and last residue. Fields, in order: V gene, D gene, J gene, CDR3 protein. A D gene is named only where the DNA matches it firmly.

V gene: TRBV7-6; D gene: .; J gene: TRBJ1-5; CDR3 protein: CASSLTPTETQPQHF
V gene: TRBV5-1; D gene: .; J gene: TRBJ2-5; CDR3 protein: CASTKGPQETQYF
V gene: TRBV6-5; D gene: TRBD1; J gene: TRBJ2-6; CDR3 protein: CATYPLGQGIPGANVLTF
V gene: TRBV12-3/TRBV12-4; D gene: .; J gene: TRBJ1-5; CDR3 protein: CASSSTGGGAGQPQHF
V gene: TRBV20-1; D gene: .; J gene: TRBJ1-5; CDR3 protein: CSASWGGVQPQHF
V gene: TRBV20-1; D gene: TRBD2; J gene: TRBJ2-3; CDR3 protein: CSARDRGGTDTQYF
V gene: TRBV5-1; D gene: .; J gene: TRBJ2-1; CDR3 protein: CASSPTPRETYNEQFF
V gene: TRBV6-5; D gene: TRBD1; J gene: TRBJ1-1; CDR3 protein: CASSSNRGPLNTEAFF
V gene: TRBV28; D gene: .; J gene: TRBJ1-2; CDR3 protein: CASSLGGIYGYTF
V gene: TRBV7-2; D gene: TRBD1; J gene: TRBJ1-4; CDR3 protein: CASSPQGGANEKLFF
V gene: TRBV5-6; D gene: .; J gene: TRBJ2-7; CDR3 protein: CASSWGTWDEQYF
V gene: TRBV29-1; D gene: .; J gene: TRBJ2-3; CDR3 protein: CSVEKVEADTQYF
V gene: TRBV5-1; D gene: TRBD1; J gene: TRBJ2-4; CDR3 protein: CASSPGPGQGVAKNIQYF
V gene: TRBV14; D gene: TRBD2; J gene: TRBJ2-1; CDR3 protein: CASSQGTLRGSSYNEQFF
V gene: TRBV7-2; D gene: .; J gene: TRBJ2-3; CDR3 protein: CASSRTSLSDTQYF
V gene: TRBV19; D gene: TRBD1; J gene: TRBJ1-2; CDR3 protein: CASSKGASPTYGYTF
V gene: TRBV6-5; D gene: .; J gene: TRBJ1-2; CDR3 protein: CASSGYRAGYGYTF
V gene: TRBV27; D gene: .; J gene: TRBJ1-1; CDR3 protein: CASSVNTGTTEAFF
V gene: TRBV7-3; D gene: .; J gene: TRBJ1-1; CDR3 protein: CASSRTGGEAFF
V gene: TRBV3-1; D gene: TRBD1; J gene: TRBJ1-2; CDR3 protein: CASSHGTGAHGYTF
V gene: TRBV5-1; D gene: .; J gene: TRBJ2-1; CDR3 protein: CACRVGLGDNEQFF
V gene: TRBV20-1; D gene: .; J gene: TRBJ2-3; CDR3 protein: CSAREVGGVIDTQYF
V gene: TRBV7-9; D gene: .; J gene: TRBJ2-2; CDR3 protein: CASSSGGGELFF
V gene: TRBV10-3; D gene: .; J gene: TRBJ1-5; CDR3 protein: CAISDDRAQHF
V gene: TRBV5-4; D gene: TRBD1; J gene: TRBJ1-2; CDR3 protein: CASSRDRGQYDGYTF
V gene: TRBV6-2/TRBV6-3; D gene: TRBD2; J gene: TRBJ2-1; CDR3 protein: CASEPSGGVYNEQFF
V gene: TRBV18; D gene: TRBD2; J gene: TRBJ2-3; CDR3 protein: CASSPPGTITDTQYF
V gene: TRBV24-1; D gene: TRBD1; J gene: TRBJ2-2; CDR3 protein: CASQGQGATGELFF
V gene: TRBV6-2/TRBV6-3; D gene: .; J gene: TRBJ2-5; CDR3 protein: CASSLGGGDESQYF
V gene: TRBV20-1; D gene: TRBD1; J gene: TRBJ2-6; CDR3 protein: CSPGGSGANVLTF